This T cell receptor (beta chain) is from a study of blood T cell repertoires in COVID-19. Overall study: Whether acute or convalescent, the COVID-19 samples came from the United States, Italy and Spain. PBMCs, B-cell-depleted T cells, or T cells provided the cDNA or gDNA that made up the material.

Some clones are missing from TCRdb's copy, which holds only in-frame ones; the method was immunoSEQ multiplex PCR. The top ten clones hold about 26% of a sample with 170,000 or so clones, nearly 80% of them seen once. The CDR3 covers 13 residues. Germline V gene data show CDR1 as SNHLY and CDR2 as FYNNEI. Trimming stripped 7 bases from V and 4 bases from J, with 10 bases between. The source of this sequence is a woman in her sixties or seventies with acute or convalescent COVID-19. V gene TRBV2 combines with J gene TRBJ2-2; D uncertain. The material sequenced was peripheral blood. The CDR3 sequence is CASKPEATGELFF. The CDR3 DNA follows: TGTGCCAGCAAACCCGAGGCCACCGGGGAGCTGTTTTTT.